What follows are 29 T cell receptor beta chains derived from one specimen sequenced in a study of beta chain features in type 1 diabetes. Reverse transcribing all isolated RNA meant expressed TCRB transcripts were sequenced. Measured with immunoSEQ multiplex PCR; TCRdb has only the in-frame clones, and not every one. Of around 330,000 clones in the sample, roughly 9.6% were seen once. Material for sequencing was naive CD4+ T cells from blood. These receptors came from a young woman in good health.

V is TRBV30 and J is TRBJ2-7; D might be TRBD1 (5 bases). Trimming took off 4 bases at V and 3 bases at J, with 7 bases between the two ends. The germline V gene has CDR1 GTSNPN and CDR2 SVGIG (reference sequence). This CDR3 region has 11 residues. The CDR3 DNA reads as TGTGCCTGGACTACAGGCTACGAGCAGTACTTC. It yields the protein CAWTTGYEQYF. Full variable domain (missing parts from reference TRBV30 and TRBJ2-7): SQTIHQWPATLVQPVGSPLSLECTVEGTSNPNLYWYRQAAGRGLQLLFYSVGIGQISSEVPQNLSASRPQDRQFILSSKKLLLSDSGFYLCAWTTGYEQYFGPGTRLTVT.

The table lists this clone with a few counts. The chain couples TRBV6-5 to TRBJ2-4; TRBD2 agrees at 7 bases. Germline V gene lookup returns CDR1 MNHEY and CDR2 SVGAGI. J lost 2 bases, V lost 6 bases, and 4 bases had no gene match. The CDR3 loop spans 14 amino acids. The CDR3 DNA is TGTGCCAGCAGCCTTAGCGGGTCCAAAAACATTCAGTACTTC. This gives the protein CASSLSGSKNIQYF.

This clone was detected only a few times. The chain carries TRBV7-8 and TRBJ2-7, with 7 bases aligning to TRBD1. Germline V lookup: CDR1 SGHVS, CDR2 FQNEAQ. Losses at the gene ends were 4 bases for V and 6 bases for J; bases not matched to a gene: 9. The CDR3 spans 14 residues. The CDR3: CASSSRQGTREQYF. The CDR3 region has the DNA TGTGCCAGCAGCTCCCGACAGGGAACCCGCGAGCAGTACTTC.

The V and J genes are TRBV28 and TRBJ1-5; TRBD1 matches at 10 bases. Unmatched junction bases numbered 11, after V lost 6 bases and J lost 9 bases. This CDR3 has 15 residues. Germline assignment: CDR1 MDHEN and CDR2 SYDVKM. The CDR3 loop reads CASSAPGQGSLPQHF. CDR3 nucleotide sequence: TGTGCCAGCAGCGCCCCGGGACAGGGGTCGTTGCCCCAGCATTTT.

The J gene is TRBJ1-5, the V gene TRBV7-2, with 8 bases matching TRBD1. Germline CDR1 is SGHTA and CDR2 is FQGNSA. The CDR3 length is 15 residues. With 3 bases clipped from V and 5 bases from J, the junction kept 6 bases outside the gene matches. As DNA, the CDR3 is TGTGCCAGCAGCTTCGGACAGGGATTGTATCAGCCCCAGCATTTT. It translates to CASSFGQGLYQPQHF.

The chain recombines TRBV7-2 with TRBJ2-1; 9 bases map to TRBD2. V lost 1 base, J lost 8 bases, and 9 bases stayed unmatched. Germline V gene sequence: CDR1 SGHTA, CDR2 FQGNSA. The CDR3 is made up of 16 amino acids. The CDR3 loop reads CASSLGLAAGRHEQFF. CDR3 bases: TGTGCCAGCAGCTTAGGACTAGCGGCAGGACGGCATGAGCAGTTCTTC.

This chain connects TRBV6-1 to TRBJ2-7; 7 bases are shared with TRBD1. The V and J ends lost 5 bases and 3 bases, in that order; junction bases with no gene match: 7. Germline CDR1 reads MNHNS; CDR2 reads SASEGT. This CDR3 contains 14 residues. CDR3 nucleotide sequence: TGTGCCAGCAGTCCGCAGGGGGTCGGCTACGAGCAGTACTTC. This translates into CASSPQGVGYEQYF.

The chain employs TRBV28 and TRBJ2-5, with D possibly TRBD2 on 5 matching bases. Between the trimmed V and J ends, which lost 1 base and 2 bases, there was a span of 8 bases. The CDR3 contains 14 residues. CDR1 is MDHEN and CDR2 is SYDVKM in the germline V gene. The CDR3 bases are TGTGCCAGCAGTTTATCGCCGGGACAAGAGACCCAGTACTTC. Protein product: CASSLSPGQETQYF.

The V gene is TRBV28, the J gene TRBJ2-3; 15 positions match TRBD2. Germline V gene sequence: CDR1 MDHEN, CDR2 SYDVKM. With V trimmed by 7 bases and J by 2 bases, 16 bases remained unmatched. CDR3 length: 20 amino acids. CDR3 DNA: TGTGCCAGCACCGTTCCCCCCCCGGGACTAGCGGGAGGAGCCACAGATACGCAGTATTTT. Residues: CASTVPPPGLAGGATDTQYF.

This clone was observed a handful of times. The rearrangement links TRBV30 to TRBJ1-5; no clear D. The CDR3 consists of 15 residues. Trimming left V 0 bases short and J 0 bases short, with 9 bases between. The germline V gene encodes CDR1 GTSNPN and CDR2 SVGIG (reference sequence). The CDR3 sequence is CAWSVLGISNQPQHF. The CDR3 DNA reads TGTGCCTGGAGTGTACTGGGCATTAGCAATCAGCCCCAGCATTTT.

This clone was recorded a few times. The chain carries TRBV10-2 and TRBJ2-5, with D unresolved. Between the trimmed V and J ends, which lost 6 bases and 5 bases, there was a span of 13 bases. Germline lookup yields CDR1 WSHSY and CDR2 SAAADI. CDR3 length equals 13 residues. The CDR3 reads CASRTDWLETQYF. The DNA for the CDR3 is TGCGCCAGCAGGACTGATTGGTTGGAGACCCAGTACTTC.

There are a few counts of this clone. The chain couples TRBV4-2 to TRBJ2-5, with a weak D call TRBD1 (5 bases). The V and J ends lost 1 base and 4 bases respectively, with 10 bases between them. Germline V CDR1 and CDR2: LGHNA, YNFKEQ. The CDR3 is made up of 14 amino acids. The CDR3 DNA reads TGTGCCAGCAGCCAAGCGGCGACAGCAGAGACCCAGTACTTC. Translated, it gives CASSQAATAETQYF.

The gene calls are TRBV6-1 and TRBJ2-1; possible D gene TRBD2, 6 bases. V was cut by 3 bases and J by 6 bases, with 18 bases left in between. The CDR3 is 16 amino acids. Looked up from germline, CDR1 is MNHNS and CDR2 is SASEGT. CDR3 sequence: CASSDRDEKGGNEQFF. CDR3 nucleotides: TGTGCCAGCAGTGACAGGGACGAGAAGGGAGGCAATGAGCAGTTCTTC.

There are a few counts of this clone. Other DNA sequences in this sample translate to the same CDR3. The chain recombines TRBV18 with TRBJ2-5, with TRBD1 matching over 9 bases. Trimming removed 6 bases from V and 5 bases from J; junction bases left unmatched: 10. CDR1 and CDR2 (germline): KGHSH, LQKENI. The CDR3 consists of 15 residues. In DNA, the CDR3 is TGTGCCAGCTCTCCGCCGGGACAGGGCGGGGAGACCCAGTACTTC. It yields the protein CASSPPGQGGETQYF.

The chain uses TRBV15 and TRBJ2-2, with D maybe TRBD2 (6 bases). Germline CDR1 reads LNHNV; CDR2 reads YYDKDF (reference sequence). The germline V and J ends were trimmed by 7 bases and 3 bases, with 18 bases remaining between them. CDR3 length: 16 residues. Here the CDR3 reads CATKQWVSGDTGELFF. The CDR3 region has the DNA TGTGCCACCAAACAGTGGGTGTCGGGGGACACCGGGGAGCTGTTTTTT.

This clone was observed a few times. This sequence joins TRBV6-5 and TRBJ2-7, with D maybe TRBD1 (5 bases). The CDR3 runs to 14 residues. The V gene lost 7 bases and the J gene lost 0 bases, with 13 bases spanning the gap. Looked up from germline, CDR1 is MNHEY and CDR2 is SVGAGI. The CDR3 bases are TGTGCCAGCAAAAGGGGCATGAGCTCCTACGAGCAGTACTTC. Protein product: CASKRGMSSYEQYF.

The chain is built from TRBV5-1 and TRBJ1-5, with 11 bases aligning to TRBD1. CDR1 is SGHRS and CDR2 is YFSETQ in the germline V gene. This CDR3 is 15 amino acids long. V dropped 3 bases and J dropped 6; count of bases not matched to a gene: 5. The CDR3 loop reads CASSSGQGVSQPQHF. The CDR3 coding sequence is TGCGCCAGCAGCTCGGGACAGGGGGTAAGTCAGCCCCAGCATTTT.

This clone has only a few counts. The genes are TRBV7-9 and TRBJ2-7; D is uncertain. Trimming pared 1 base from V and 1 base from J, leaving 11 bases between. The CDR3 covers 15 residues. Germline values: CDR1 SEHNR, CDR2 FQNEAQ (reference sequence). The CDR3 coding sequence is TGTGCCAGCAGCTTAGTACAGTCGGAATCCTACGAGCAGTACTTC. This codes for CASSLVQSESYEQYF.

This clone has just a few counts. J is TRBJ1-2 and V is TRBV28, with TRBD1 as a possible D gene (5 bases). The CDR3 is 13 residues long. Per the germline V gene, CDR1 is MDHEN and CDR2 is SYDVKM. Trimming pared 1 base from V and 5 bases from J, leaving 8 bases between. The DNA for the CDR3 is TGTGCCAGCAGTTTATTGTCAGGGTATGGCTACACCTTC. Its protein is CASSLLSGYGYTF.

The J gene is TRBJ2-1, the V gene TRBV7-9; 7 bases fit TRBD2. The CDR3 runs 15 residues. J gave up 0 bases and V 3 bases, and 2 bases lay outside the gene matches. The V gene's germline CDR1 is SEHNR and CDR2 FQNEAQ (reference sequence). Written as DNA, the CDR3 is TGTGCCAGCAGCTTCCGACTAGCCTCCTACAATGAGCAGTTCTTC. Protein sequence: CASSFRLASYNEQFF.

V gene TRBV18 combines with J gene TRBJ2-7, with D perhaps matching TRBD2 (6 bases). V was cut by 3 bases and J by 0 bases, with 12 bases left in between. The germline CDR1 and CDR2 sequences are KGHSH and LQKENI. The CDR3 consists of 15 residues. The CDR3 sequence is CASSPDGTASYEQYF. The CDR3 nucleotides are TGTGCCAGCTCACCGGACGGGACTGCCTCCTACGAGCAGTACTTC.

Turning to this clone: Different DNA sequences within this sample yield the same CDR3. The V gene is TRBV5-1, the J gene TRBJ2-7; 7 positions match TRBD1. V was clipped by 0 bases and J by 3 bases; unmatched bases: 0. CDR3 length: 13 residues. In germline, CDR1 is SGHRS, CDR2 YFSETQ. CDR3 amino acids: CASSLGTGYEQYF. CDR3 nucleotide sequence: TGCGCCAGCAGCTTGGGGACAGGCTACGAGCAGTACTTC.

The CDR3 loop is CASSPGLAGPDTQYF. The CDR3 DNA reads TGTGCCAGCAGCCCTGGACTAGCGGGACCAGATACGCAGTATTTT. The chain employs TRBV7-9 and TRBJ2-3; 12 bases align to TRBD2. The length of the CDR3 is 15 residues. The V segment lost 5 bases and the J segment 4 bases; nucleotides outside the gene matches: 4. CDR1 is SEHNR and CDR2 is FQNEAQ in the germline V gene (reference sequence).

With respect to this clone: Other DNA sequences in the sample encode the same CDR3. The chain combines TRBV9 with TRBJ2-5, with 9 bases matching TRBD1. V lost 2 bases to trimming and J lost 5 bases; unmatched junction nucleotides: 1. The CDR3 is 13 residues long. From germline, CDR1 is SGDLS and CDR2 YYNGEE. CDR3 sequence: CASSVDRGETQYF. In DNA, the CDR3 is TGTGCCAGCAGCGTCGACAGGGGGGAGACCCAGTACTTC.

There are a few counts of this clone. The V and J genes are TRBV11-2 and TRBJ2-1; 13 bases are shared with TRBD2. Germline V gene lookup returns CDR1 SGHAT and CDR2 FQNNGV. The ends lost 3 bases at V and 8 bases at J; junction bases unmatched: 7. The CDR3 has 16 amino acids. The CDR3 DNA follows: TGTGCCAGCAGCTTCTATGGGACTAGCGGGATCGATGAGCAGTTCTTC. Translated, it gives CASSFYGTSGIDEQFF.

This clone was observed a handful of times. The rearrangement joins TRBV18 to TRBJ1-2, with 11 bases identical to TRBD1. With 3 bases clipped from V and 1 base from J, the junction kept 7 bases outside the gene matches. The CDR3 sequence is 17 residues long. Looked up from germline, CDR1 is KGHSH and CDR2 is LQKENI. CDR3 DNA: TGTGCCAGCTCACCTAGGATGGGACAGGGGGATAACTATGGCTACACCTTC. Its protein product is CASSPRMGQGDNYGYTF.

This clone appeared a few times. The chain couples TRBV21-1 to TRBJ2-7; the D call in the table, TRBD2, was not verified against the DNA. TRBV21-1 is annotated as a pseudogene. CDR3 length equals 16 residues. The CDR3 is CASCHGLAGVYYEQYF. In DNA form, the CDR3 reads TGTGCCAGCTGTCACGGACTAGCGGGAGTATACTACGAGCAGTACTTC.

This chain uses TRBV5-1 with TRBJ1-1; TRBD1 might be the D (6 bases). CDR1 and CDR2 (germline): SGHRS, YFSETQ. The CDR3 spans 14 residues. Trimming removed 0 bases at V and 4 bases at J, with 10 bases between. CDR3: CASSLADRGTEAFF. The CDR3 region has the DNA TGCGCCAGCAGCTTGGCGGACAGAGGCACTGAAGCTTTCTTT.

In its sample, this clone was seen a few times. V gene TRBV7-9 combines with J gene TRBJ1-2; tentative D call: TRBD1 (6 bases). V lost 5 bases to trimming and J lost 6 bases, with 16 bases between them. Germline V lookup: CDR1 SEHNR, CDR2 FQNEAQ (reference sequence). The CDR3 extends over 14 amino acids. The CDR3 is CASSPGGGRDGYTF. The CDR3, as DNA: TGTGCCAGCAGCCCTGGGGGGGGCAGGGATGGCTACACCTTC.